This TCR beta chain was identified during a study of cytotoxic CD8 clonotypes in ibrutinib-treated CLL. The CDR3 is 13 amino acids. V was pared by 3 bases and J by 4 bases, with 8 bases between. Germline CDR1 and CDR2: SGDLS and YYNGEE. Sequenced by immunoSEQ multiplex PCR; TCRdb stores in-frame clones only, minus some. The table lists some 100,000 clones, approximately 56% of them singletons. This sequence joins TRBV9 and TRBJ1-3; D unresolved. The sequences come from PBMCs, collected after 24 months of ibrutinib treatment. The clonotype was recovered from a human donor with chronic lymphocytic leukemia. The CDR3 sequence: CASSGKEGNTIYF. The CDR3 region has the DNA TGTGCCAGCAGCGGAAAAGAAGGAAACACCATATATTTT.